This TCR beta chain derives from a study of blood T cell repertoires in COVID-19. In the study overall: The analysed material was cDNA or gDNA that came from T cells, B-cell-depleted T cells, or PBMCs.

Sequencing used immunoSEQ multiplex PCR; TCRdb keeps in-frame clones, though not all of them. The data hold around 330,000 clones, with 89% observed a single time. J gave up 0 bases and V 2 bases, and 5 bases lay outside the gene matches. Germline V gene data show CDR1 as SGHDT and CDR2 as YYEEEE. The CDR3 loop spans 15 amino acids. Those enrolled, adults aged 18 to 89 years, came from under 25 US areas. Recovered participants had two consecutive negative NP/OP PCR tests, healthcare professional clearance, or symptom resolution. V usage is TRBV5-6 and J usage is TRBJ2-7; 7 bases align to TRBD2. This receptor was identified in a man aged 60-69 years who had recovered from COVID-19. The sample taken for sequencing was PBMCs or T cells enriched from blood (not recorded which). The CDR3 DNA follows: TGTGCCAGCAGCTTAGGCGGGAGAAGCTCCTACGAGCAGTACTTC. Amino acids: CASSLGGRSSYEQYF.